Described below is a single TCR beta chain sequence and its context. Its antigen is unknown. This sample was taken from a study of post-analysis software for immune sequencing data. Background on the study: The disease courses spanned relapsing-remitting, secondary progressive and progressive-relapsing forms of multiple sclerosis.

cDNA libraries of TCR beta carried unique molecular identifiers. Each CDR3 protein is one row after TCRdb ran MiXCR on the PCR reads. The sample consists of approximately 350,000 distinct CDR3 sequences, around a third of them appearing once. Findings of the study overall: Those with multiple sclerosis, the patient group, showed significantly lower normalized Chao1 diversity than controls.

The clonotype originates from a girl aged 5-17 years with multiple sclerosis. The sample was blood.

The CDR3 DNA reads as TGTGCCAGCAGTGACCATAGCGGTCCACAAGAGACCCAGTACTTC. This translates into CASSDHSGPQETQYF. The rearrangement uses TRBV12-3 or TRBV12-4 and TRBJ2-5, with a tentative D call TRBD2 (6 bases). The V end lost 5 bases, the J end lost 2 bases, and 15 bases lay between the germline ends. The CDR3 loop spans 15 amino acids.